This T cell receptor (beta chain) was profiled in a study of cytomegalovirus exposure and HLA in healthy donors. General study results and limits: TRBV6-2, TRBV6-3 and other indistinguishable V segments were excluded.

Researchers ran the PCR with 60 Vbeta and 13 Jbeta primers. Original handling: In a later analysis, the count reached some 73 million unique TCR beta chains, with 9 million to 11 million shared. Libraries were prepared by immunoSEQ multiplex PCR; TCRdb keeps only in-frame clonotypes and omits some of them. V and J calls and clone size are as listed in that table; D and trimming were resolved from the DNA. The profile shows about 190,000 clones, 70% to 75% of them singletons. In this sample, this clone turned up once. What it binds is not known. Germline loops: CDR1 LNHDA, CDR2 SQIVND (reference sequence). This CDR3 contains 13 residues. Trimming took off 5 bases at V and 4 bases at J, with 12 bases between the two ends.

The origin of this receptor is a woman between 25 and 40 years old in good health and CMV-seropositive. The sequencing input was PBMCs. The chain carries TRBV19 and TRBJ2-7; D perhaps matches TRBD1 (5 bases). The CDR3 coding sequence is TGTGCCAGTAGTCCCCCGGCAGGGTACGAGCAGTACTTC. Residues: CASSPPAGYEQYF.